The rows below give T cell receptor beta chains drawn from one sample of a study of blood T cell repertoires in COVID-19. The data were produced by immunoSEQ multiplex PCR, yet TCRdb's version contains in-frame clones alone and is incomplete. The table shows 200,000 to 250,000 clones, with 88% occurring only once. Input material: peripheral blood. These receptors originate from a man between 65 and 79 years old with acute or convalescent COVID-19. Each CDR3 is given with its conserved first and last residue. A D gene is named only where the DNA matches it firmly. Size is omitted from some rows. Given values are once, few, many or a class for expanded clones.

>-|-|TRBV5-4|TRBJ2-1
TGTGCCAGCAGCTTGATGGGGCCGAATAACAATGAGCAGTTCTTC
CASSLMGPNNNEQFF
>-|TRBD2|TRBV10-2|TRBJ2-1
TGCGCCAGCACCCTAGCGGGAGTTGGTAATGAGCAGTTCTTC
CASTLAGVGNEQFF
>-|-|TRBV12-5|TRBJ2-7
TGTGCTAGTGGTAGGGGGTCCCTCTACGAGCAGTACTTC
CASGRGSLYEQYF
>-|-|TRBV19|TRBJ2-5
TGTGCCAGTAGTATCCCGGAAGAGACCCAGTACTTC
CASSIPEETQYF
>-|TRBD1|TRBV27|TRBJ2-7
TGTGCCAGCAGAACGACAGGGGGAGGCTACGAGCAGTACTTC
CASRTTGGGYEQYF
>-|TRBD1|TRBV11-2|TRBJ2-5
TGTGCCAGCAGCTCACACAGGGGCGAGACCCAGTACTTC
CASSSHRGETQYF
>-|-|TRBV6-4|TRBJ2-2
TGTGCCAGCAGTGTGGAGGGGAACACCGGGGAGCTGTTTTTT
CASSVEGNTGELFF
>-|-|TRBV7-9|TRBJ2-2
TGTGCCAGCAGAACCGTTGAGATCACCGGGGAGCTGTTTTTT
CASRTVEITGELFF
>once|-|TRBV14|TRBJ1-1
TGTGCCAGCAGCCTGTTAGATCGGGGTGAAGCTTTCTTT
CASSLLDRGEAFF
>-|TRBD1|TRBV7-9|TRBJ2-2
TGTGCCAGCAGCGTCCGGGACAGGGCCCTTAGGACCGGGGAGCTGTTTTTT
CASSVRDRALRTGELFF